A single T cell receptor (beta chain) is shown here with its context. Its antigen is not identified. Germline is not matched at one junction end, which may reflect a read error. This sample is part of a study of metastatic and nonmetastatic thyroid tumors. Using MiXCR, TCRdb reanalyzed the PCR reads. The sample carries tens of thousands of clones, 20% to 25% recorded once. The entire patient cohort was treatment-naive prior to thyroid surgery. This CDR3 spans 17 amino acids. Looked up from germline, CDR1 is SGHAT and CDR2 is FQNNGV. Study conclusions and caveats: The reported finding was significantly higher TCR beta diversity in malignant thyroid tumors relative to benign nodules, in blood and tumor.

This clonotype was sampled from a female donor with papillary thyroid cancer or a benign thyroid nodule (not recorded which). Some clones in this sample may be carry-over from other donors' samples. This sequence joins TRBV11-2 and TRBJ2-2; 10 positions match TRBD2. Sequencing was carried out using blood. The CDR3 here is CAGSLGIAGGETGELFF. DNA for the CDR3: TGTGCCGGCAGCTTAGGAATAGCGGGGGGCGAAACCGGGGAGCTGTTTTTT.